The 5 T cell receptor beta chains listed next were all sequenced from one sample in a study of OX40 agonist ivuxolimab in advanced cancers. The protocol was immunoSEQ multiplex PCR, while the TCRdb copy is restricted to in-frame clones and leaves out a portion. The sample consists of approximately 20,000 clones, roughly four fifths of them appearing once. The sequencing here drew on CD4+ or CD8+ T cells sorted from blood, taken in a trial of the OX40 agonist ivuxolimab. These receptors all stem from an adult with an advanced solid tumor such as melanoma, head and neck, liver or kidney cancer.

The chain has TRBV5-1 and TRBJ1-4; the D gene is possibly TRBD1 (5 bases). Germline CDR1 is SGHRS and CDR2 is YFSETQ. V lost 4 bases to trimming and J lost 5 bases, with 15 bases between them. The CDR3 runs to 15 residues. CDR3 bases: TGCGCCAGCAGCAGTACCGGGACGGCAAATGAAAAACTGTTTTTT. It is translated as CASSSTGTANEKLFF.

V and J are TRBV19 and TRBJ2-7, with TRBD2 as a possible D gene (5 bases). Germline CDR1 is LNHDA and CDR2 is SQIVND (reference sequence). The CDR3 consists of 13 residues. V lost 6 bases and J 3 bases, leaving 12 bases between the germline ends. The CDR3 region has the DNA TGTGCCAGTAGCCCGGGGAACAACTACGAGCAGTACTTC. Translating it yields CASSPGNNYEQYF.

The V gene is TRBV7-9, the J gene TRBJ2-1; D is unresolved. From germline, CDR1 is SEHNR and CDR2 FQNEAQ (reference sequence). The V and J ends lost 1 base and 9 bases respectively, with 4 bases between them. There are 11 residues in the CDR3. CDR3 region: CASSLGGEQFF. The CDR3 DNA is TGTGCCAGCAGCTTAGGCGGTGAGCAGTTCTTC.

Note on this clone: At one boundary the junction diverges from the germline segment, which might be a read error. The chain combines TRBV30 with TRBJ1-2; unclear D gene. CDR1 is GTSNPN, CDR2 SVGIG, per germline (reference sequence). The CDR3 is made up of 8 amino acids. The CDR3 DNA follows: TGTGCCTGGGATGGCTACGCCTTC. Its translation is CAWDGYAF.

CDR3 nucleotides: TGTGCCAGCAGCCCCTCCCCGGGGAGGAACGGCCAAGAGACCCAGTACTTC. This gives the protein CASSPSPGRNGQETQYF. This chain joins TRBV5-4 and TRBJ2-5; the D gene is possibly TRBD2 (6 bases). The germline V gene has CDR1 SGHNT and CDR2 YYREEE (reference sequence). The V and J ends lost 4 bases and 1 base respectively, with 20 bases between them. The CDR3 has 17 residues.